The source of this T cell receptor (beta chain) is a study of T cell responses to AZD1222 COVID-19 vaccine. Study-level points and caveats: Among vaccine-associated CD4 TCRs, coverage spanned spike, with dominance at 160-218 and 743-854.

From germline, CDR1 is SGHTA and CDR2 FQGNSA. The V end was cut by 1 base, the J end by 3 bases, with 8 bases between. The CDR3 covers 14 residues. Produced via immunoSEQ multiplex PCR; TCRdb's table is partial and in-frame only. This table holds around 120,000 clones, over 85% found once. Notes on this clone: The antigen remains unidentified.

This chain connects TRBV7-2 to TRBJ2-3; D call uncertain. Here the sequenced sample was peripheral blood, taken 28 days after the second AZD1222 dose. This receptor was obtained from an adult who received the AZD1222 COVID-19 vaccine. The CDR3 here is CASSLDVATDTQYF. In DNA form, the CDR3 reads TGTGCCAGCAGCTTAGATGTTGCTACAGATACGCAGTATTTT.